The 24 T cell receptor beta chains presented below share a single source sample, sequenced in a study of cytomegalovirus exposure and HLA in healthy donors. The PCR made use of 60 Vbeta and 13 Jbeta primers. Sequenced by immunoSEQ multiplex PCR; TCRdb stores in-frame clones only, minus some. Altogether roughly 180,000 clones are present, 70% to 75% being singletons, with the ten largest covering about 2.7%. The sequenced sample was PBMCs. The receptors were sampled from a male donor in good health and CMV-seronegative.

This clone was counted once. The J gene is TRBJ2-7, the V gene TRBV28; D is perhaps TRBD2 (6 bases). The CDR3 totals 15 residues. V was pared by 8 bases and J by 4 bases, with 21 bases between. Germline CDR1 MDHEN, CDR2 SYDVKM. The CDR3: CASGDLGGIGYEQYF. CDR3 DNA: TGTGCCAGCGGAGACCTTGGGGGGATCGGATACGAGCAGTACTTC.

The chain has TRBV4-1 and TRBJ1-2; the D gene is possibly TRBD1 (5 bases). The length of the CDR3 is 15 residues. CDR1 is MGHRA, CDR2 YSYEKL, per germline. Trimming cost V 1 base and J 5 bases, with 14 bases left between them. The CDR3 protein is CASSQVAGPEYGYTF. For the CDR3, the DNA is TGCGCCAGCAGCCAAGTTGCGGGGCCTGAATATGGCTACACCTTC.

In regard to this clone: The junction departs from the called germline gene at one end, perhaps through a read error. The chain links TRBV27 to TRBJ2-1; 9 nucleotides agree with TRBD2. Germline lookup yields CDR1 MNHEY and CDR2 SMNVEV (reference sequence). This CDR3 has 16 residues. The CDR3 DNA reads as TGTGTCAGCAGTTTATGGGGGCGGGGGGGCAGAGGTGAGCAGTTCTTC. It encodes CVSSLWGRGGRGEQFF.

As DNA, the CDR3 is TGTGCCAGCAGCTTAGGGAGGAACGCTGGAAACACCATATATTTT. Its protein product is CASSLGRNAGNTIYF. This chain uses TRBV7-7 with TRBJ1-3, with unresolved D. CDR3 length: 15 residues. Germline values: CDR1 SSHAT, CDR2 FNYEAQ (reference sequence). Trimming stripped 1 base from V and 2 bases from J, with 9 bases between.

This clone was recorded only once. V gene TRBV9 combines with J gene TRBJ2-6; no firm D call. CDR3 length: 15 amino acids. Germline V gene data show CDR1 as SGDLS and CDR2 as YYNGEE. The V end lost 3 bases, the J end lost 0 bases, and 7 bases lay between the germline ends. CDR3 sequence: CASSASGSGANVLTF. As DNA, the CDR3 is TGTGCCAGCAGCGCCTCCGGCTCTGGGGCCAACGTCCTGACTTTC.

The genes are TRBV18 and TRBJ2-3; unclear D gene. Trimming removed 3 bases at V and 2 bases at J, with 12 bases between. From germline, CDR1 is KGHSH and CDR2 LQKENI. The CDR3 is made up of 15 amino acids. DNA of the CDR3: TGTGCCAGCTCACCCTTGGCATTGTCCACAGATACGCAGTATTTT. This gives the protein CASSPLALSTDTQYF.

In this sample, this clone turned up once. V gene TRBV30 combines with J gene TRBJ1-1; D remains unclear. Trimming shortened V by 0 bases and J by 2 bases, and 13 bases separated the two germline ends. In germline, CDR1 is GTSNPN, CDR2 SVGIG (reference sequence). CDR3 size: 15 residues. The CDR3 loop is CAWSVPWERNTEAFF. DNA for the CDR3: TGTGCCTGGAGTGTACCCTGGGAGCGCAACACTGAAGCTTTCTTT.

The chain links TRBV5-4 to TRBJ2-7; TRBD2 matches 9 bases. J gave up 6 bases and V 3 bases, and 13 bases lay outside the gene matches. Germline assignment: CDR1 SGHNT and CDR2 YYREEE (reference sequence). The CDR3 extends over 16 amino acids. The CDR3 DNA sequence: TGTGCCAGCAGCTCAATTATGGGGACTAGCCTCCGCGAGCAGTACTTC. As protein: CASSSIMGTSLREQYF.

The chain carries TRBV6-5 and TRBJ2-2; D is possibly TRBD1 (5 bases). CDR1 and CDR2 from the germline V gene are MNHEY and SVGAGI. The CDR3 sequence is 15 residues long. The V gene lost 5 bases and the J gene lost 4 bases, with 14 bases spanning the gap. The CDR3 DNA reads TGTGCCAGCAGTCCACAGGTGTGGGGCACCGGGGAGCTGTTTTTT. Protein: CASSPQVWGTGELFF.

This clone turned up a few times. CDR3 region: CASSYSESYGYTF. DNA of the CDR3: TGTGCCAGCAGTTACTCGGAGAGCTATGGCTACACCTTC. The rearrangement uses TRBV6-5 and TRBJ1-2, with no clear D. V lost 0 bases to trimming and J lost 4 bases, with 6 bases between them. Germline CDR1 and CDR2: MNHEY and SVGAGI. This CDR3 region has 13 residues.

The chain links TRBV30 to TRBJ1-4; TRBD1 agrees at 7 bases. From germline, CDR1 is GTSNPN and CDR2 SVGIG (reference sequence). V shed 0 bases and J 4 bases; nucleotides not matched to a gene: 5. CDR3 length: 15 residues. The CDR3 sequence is CAWSVLGGGNEKLFF. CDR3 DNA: TGTGCCTGGAGTGTACTAGGGGGCGGTAATGAAAAACTGTTTTTT.

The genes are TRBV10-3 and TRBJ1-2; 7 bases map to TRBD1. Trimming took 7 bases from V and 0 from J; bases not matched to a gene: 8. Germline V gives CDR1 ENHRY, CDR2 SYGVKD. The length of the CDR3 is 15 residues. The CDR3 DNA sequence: TGTGCCATCACCCGGGACAGCCAAGCTAACTATGGCTACACCTTC. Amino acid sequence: CAITRDSQANYGYTF.

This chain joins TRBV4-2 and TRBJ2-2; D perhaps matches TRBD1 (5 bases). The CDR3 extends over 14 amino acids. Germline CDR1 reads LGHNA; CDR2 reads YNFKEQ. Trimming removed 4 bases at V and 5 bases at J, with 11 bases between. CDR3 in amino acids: CASSPPQVTGELFF. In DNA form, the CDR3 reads TGTGCCAGCAGCCCCCCACAGGTAACCGGGGAGCTGTTTTTT.

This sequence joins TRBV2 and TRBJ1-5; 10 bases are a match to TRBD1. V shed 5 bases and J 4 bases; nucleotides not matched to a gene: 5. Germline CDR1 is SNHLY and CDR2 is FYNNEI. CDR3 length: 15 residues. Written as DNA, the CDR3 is TGTGCCAGCAGTTGGGACAGGGGCGATAATCAGCCCCAGCATTTT. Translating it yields CASSWDRGDNQPQHF.

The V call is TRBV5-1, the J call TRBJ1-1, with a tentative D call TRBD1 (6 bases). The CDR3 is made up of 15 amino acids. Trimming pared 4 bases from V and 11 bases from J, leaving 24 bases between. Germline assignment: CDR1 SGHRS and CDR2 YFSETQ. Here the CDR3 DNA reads TGCGCCAGCAGCCCTACCCTGACCGGGGCAGGGGACGCTTTCTTT. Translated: CASSPTLTGAGDAFF.

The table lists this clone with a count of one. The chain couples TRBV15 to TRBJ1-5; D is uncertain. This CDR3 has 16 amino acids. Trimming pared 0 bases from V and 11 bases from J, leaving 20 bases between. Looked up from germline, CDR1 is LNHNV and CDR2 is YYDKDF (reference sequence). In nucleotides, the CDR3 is TGTGCCACCAGCAGAGATCTCTTTGCAGGCGCAAAGGCCCAGCATTTT. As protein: CATSRDLFAGAKAQHF. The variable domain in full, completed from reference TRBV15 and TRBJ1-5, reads DAMVIQNPRYQVTQFGKPVTLSCSQTLNHNVMYWYQQKSSQAPKLLFHYYDKDFNNEADTPDNFQSRRPNTSFCFLDIRSPGLGDTAMYLCATSRDLFAGAKAQHFGDGTRLSIL.

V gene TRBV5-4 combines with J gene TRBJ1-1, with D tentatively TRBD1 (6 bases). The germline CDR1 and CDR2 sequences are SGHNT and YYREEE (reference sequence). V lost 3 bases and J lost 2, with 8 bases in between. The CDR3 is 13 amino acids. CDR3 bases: TGTGCCAGCAGCTGGGGGCGAAACACTGAAGCTTTCTTT. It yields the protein CASSWGRNTEAFF.

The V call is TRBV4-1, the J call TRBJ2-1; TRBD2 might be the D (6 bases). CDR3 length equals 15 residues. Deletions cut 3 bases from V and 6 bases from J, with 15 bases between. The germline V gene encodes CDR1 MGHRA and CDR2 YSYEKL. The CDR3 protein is CASSHFSEGSNEQFF. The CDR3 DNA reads TGCGCCAGCAGCCACTTCTCGGAGGGGAGCAATGAGCAGTTCTTC.

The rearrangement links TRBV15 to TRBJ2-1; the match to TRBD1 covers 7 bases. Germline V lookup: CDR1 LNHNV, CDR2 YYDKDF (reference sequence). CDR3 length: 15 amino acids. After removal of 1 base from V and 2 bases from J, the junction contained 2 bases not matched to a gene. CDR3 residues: CATSRGGGPYNEQFF. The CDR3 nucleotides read TGTGCCACCAGCAGAGGAGGGGGCCCCTACAATGAGCAGTTCTTC.

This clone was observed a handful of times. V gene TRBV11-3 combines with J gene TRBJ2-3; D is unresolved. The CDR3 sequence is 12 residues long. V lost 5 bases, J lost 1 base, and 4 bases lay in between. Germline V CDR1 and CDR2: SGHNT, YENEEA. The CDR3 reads CASSLGTDTQYF. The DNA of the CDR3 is TGTGCCAGCAGCCTCGGCACAGATACGCAGTATTTT.

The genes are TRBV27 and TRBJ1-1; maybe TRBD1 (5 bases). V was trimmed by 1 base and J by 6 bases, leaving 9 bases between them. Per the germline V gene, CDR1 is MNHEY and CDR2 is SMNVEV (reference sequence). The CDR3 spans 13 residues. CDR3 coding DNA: TGTGCCAGCAGTTTATGGGGAGGGGCTGAAGCTTTCTTT. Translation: CASSLWGGAEAFF.

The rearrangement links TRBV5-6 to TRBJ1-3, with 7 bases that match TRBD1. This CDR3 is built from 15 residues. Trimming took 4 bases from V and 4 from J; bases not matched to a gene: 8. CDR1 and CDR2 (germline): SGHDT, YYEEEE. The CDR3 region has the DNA TGTGCCAGCAGCGCCGACAGGGAGGCCGGAAACACCATATATTTT. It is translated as CASSADREAGNTIYF.

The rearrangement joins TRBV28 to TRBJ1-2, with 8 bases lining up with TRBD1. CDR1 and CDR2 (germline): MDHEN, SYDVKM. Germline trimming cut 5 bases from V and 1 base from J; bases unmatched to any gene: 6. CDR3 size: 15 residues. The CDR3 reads CASSEATGVNYGYTF. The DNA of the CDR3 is TGTGCCAGCAGTGAAGCGACAGGGGTTAACTATGGCTACACCTTC.

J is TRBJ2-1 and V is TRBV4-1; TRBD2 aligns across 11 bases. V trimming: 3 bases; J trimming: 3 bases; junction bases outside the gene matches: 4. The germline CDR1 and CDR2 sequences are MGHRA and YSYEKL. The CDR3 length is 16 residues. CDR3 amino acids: CASSQGTSGDYNEQFF. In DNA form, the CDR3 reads TGCGCCAGCAGCCAGGGGACTAGCGGAGACTACAATGAGCAGTTCTTC.